This T cell receptor (beta chain) was identified in a study of T cells after yellow fever vaccination (dated by TCRdb to about 2019). Some background on the complete study: The SMART-Seq v4 Ultra Low Input RNA kit was used to prepare libraries from fractions with low cell numbers. Bulk TCR alpha and beta repertoires were sequenced longitudinally to track T-cell clones before and after primary and booster YFV17D yellow fever vaccination. Two healthy male donors, one aged 18 to 30 and one aged 30 to 40 years, were included in the cohort. Blood samples were taken at several timepoints before and after primary and secondary immunization, and bulk PBMC replicates and cell subsets were isolated. Paper-wide results and their limitations: The secondary T-cell response was found to be weaker but faster than the primary response, with a peak reached on day 5 rather than on day 15. A small fraction of clonotypes appeared in both the CD4 and CD8 compartments, likely as a result of convergent recombination. Only two donors were included in the study, so the extent to which the findings can be generalized is limited. After the booster, most of the clones that had expanded following primary vaccination were detected again (approximately 95% of CD4 and 85% to 90% of CD8), which suggests that memory was broadly maintained. Computational filtering was needed because FACS-sorted repertoires could contain abundant contaminating clonotypes from the bulk population.

This clonotype was detected ten times or more. Its specific antigen is unknown. No much larger clone exists at a distance of one base, and base qualities are not known. TCR cDNA was synthesized by 5'RACE template switching, through which a universal primer site and unique molecular identifiers were introduced. cDNA synthesis was primed from both the TCR alpha and TCR beta constant segments. Two PCR steps were used to amplify libraries, with sample barcodes and sequencing adapters being added in the second step. Libraries were sequenced on Illumina HiSeq 2500 (2x100 bp) or NovaSeq (2x150 bp). As for the original processing: Reads were demultiplexed and collapsed into UMI consensus sequences with MIGEC, and V(D)J alignment was performed with MiXCR. Vaccine-responding clonotypes were identified with edgeR using replicate PBMC samples, with FDR below 0.01 and a log2 fold change above 5 up to day 15 being required. Each bulk clonotype received a CD4 or CD8 identity based on whether the sequenced CD4 or CD8 repertoire contained that clonotype at higher abundance. TCRdb reworked the public reads: Q25 trimming with fastp, MiXCR clone assembly, productive beta chains retained. Each CDR3 protein gets just one entry, which takes the most common genes and DNA from the rows behind it. These V and J calls derive from TCRdb rather than the authors' analysis. The table for this sample lists 140,000 to 150,000 distinct CDR3 sequences; roughly 6.7% of them were counted only once. More than 0.6% of the sample is taken by the ten largest.

In the paper's terms, the treatment or condition label means: live attenuated yellow fever vaccine strain. A standard Ficoll-Paque protocol was used to isolate PBMCs from peripheral blood. Dynabeads CD4 and CD8 positive selection kits were used to isolate the CD4 and CD8 T-cell fractions. TriZol was used to extract RNA from bulk PBMCs, from CD4 and CD8 fractions, and from dextramer-positive and dextramer-negative fractions. The material sequenced was CD4+ T cells sorted from PBMCs, taken 10 days after the yellow fever booster vaccination. The receptor was derived from a man aged 25 to 40 who received the YFV17D yellow fever vaccine.

CDR3 loop: CASSVGTSEHNEQFF. The base sequence is TGTGCCAGCAGCGTAGGGACTAGCGAGCACAATGAGCAGTTCTTC. In this chain, TRBV9 is recombined with TRBJ2-1, with 9 bases aligning to TRBD2. The CDR3 covers 15 residues, taking in both the cysteine and the phenylalanine. CDR3 DNA is the only sequence kept; it has 45 bases, read in frame from the first base. V trim: 0 bases; J trim: 5 bases; unmatched bases: 3. Reading the germline V gene gives CDR1 SGDLS and CDR2 YYNGEE.